The 6 T cell receptor beta chains below come from one sample, sequenced in a study of early T cells in non-severe SARS-CoV-2 infection. One entry per CDR3 protein results from TCRdb running MiXCR on the 5' RACE reads. Altogether approximately 19,000 distinct CDR3 sequences are present, around 6.1% being singletons, with the ten largest covering about 6%. What was sequenced was whole blood. These receptors were taken from an adult who was a healthcare worker with PCR-confirmed SARS-CoV-2 infection or an uninfected control (not recorded which).

This clonotype was counted at least ten times. The rearrangement uses TRBV28 and TRBJ2-7; 9 nucleotides match TRBD2. In germline, CDR1 is MDHEN, CDR2 SYDVKM. With 4 bases clipped from V and 3 bases from J, the junction kept 4 bases outside the gene matches. This CDR3 is 14 amino acids long. The CDR3 reads CASSSFSGSYEQYF. CDR3 nucleotides: TGTGCCAGCAGTTCCTTTAGCGGGAGCTACGAGCAGTACTTC.

This clonotype was found many times. The chain joins TRBV12-3 or TRBV12-4 to TRBJ2-5, with D unclear. V dropped 1 base and J dropped 2 bases, with 26 bases sitting between them. The CDR3 has 20 residues. DNA of the CDR3: TGTGCCAGCAGTTTAGTGTTCCGGTCAACTTTCGGACGTGGTCAAGAGACCCAGTACTTC. Residues: CASSLVFRSTFGRGQETQYF.

This clonotype counts as medium-sized. The chain combines TRBV7-9 with TRBJ2-7; D is uncertain. The CDR3 is 13 amino acids. Germline V gene sequence: CDR1 SEHNR, CDR2 FQNEAQ (reference sequence). The V end was cut by 4 bases, the J end by 1 base, with 8 bases between. CDR3: CASSSFGSYEQYF. In nucleotides, the CDR3 is TGTGCCAGCAGCTCCTTCGGTTCCTACGAGCAGTACTTC.

This clonotype was counted ten times or more. The rearrangement joins TRBV7-6 to TRBJ2-2; possible D gene TRBD2, 6 bases. CDR1 SGHVS and CDR2 FNYEAQ come from the germline V gene. V was cut by 2 bases and J by 0 bases, with 13 bases left in between. The CDR3 covers 17 residues. The CDR3: CASSLTTAGSNTGELFF. In DNA, the CDR3 is TGTGCCAGCAGCTTAACGACGGCGGGGTCGAACACCGGGGAGCTGTTTTTT.

This clonotype was picked up many times. The chain joins TRBV29-1 to TRBJ2-5; maybe TRBD2 (6 bases). The CDR3 sequence is 20 residues long. The V gene's germline CDR1 is SQVTM and CDR2 ANQGSEA. The ends were cut back, 6 bases at V and 0 bases at J, with 32 bases in the middle. CDR3 in DNA: TGCAGCGTGTTACCCTATCTCAGCGGATCTAGCGTCCGATACCAAGAGACCCAGTACTTC. Translating gives CSVLPYLSGSSVRYQETQYF.

Ten or more counts support this clonotype. The gene calls are TRBV20-1 and TRBJ2-7; D may be TRBD1 (6 bases). The V end lost 0 bases, the J end lost 4 bases, and 7 bases lay between the germline ends. The CDR3 loop spans 12 amino acids. Germline-derived CDR1 and CDR2 are DFQATT and SNEGSKA (reference sequence). CDR3 amino acids: CSARDQGYEQYF. The CDR3 bases are TGCAGTGCTAGAGATCAGGGGTACGAGCAGTACTTC.